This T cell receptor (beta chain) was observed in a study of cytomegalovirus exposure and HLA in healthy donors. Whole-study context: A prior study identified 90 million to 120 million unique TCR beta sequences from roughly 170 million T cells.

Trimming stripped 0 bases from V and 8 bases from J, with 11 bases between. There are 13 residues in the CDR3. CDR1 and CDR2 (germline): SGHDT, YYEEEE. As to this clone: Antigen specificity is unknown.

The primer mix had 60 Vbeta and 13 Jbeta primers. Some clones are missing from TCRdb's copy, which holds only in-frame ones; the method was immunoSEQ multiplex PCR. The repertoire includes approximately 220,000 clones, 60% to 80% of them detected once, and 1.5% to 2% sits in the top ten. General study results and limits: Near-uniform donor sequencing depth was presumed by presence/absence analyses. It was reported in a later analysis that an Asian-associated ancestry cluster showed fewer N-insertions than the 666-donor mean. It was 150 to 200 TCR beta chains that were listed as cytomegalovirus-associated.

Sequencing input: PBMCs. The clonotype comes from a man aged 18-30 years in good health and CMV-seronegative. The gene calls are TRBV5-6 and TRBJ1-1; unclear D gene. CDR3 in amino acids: CASSLAGAGEAFF. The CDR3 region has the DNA TGTGCCAGCAGCTTGGCCGGTGCAGGCGAAGCTTTCTTT.